This T cell receptor beta chain was identified in a study of CD8+ T cells in alopecia areata. The overall study: Severity was scored as percentage of affected scalp area in treated patients. Study-level results: The treated group had a single nonresponder, limiting CD8+ expansion-response conclusions. Scalp clonality, together with expanded CD8+ clones among the top 100, fell significantly with tofacitinib. Greater clonality was observed in lesional scalp samples, especially alopecia totalis/universalis, versus normal scalp.

CDR3 length: 15 residues. Looked up from germline, CDR1 is MGHRA and CDR2 is YSYEKL. J lost 1 base, V lost 1 base, and 3 bases had no gene match. In each case, RNA was isolated and then reverse transcribed into cDNA as the sequencing template. TCRdb's copy holds only in-frame clones and misses some; the assay was immunoSEQ multiplex PCR. The sample lists roughly 180,000 clones, about 55% occurring once. The treatment is: oral pan-JAK inhibitor, 5-10 mg twice daily. Notes on this clone: Its matching antigen is unknown.

This receptor was obtained from a human donor with alopecia areata. This chain joins TRBV4-1 and TRBJ2-5, with 7 bases matching TRBD2. Specimen: CD8+ T cells sorted from blood, collected at week 24, from a patient treated with tofacitinib. CDR3 region: CASSQVPGGQETQYF. The CDR3 nucleotides are TGCGCCAGCAGCCAAGTCCCGGGGGGCCAAGAGACCCAGTACTTC.